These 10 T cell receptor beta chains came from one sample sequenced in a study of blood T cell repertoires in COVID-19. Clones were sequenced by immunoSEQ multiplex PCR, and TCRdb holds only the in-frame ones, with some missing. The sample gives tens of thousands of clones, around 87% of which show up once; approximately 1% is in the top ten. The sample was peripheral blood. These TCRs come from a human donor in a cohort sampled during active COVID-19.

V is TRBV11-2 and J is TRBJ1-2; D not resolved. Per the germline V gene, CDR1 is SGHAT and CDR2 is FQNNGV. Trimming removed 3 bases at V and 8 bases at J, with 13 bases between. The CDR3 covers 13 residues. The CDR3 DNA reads TGTGCCAGCAGCTTCGCAGGATCCCCCGGCTACACCTTC. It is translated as CASSFAGSPGYTF.

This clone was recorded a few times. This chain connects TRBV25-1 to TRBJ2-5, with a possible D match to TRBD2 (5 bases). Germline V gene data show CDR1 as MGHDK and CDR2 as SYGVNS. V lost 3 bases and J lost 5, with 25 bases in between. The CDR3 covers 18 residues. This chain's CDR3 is CASSDNPPSWYRRETQYF. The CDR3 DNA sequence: TGTGCCAGCAGTGATAACCCTCCATCTTGGTATCGGAGGGAGACCCAGTACTTC.

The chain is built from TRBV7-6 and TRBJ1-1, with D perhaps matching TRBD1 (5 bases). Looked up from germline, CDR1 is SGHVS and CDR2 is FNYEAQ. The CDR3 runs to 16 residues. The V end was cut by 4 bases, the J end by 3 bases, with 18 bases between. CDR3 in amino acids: CASSSQALPGDTEAFF. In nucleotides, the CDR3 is TGTGCCAGCAGCTCGCAGGCTCTCCCGGGGGACACTGAAGCTTTCTTT.

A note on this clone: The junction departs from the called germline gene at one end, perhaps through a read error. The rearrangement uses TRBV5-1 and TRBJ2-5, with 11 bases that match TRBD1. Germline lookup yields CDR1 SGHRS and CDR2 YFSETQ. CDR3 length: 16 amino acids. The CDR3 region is CASSSTGTGGQATQYF. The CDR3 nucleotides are TGCGCCAGCAGCTCCACCGGGACAGGGGGGCAAGCGACCCAGTACTTC.

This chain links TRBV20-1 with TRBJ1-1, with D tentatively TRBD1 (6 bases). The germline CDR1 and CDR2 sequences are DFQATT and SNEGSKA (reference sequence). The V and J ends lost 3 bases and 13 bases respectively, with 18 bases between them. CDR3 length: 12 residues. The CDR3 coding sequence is TGCAGTGCTAGTCGTCTAGGGACAACGGTTTTCTTT. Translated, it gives CSASRLGTTVFF.

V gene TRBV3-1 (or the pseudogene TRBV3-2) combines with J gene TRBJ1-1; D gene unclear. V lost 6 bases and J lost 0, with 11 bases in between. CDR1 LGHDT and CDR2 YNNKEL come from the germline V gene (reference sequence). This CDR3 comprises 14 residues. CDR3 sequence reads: CASSPSWLNTEAFF. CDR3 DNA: TGTGCCAGCAGTCCCTCTTGGCTGAACACTGAAGCTTTCTTT.

Written as DNA, the CDR3 is TGCAGTGCCTTTGCCTACGAGCAGTACTTC. It specifies CSAFAYEQYF. The chain joins TRBV20-1 to TRBJ2-7; D uncertain. CDR1 is DFQATT and CDR2 is SNEGSKA in the germline V gene (reference sequence). The length of the CDR3 is 10 residues. V dropped 6 bases and J dropped 2 bases, with 5 bases sitting between them.

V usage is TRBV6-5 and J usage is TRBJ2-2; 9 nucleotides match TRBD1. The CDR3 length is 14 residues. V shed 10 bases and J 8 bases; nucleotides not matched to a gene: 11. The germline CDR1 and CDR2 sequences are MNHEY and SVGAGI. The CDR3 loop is CAISSQGASGELFF. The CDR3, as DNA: TGTGCCATCTCTTCACAGGGGGCGAGTGGGGAGCTGTTTTTT.

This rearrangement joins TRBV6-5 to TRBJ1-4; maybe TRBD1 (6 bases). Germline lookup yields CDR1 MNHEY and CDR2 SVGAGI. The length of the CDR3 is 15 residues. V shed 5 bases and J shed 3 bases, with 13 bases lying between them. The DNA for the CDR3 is TGTGCCAGCAGTCCTAGAGGGGGGGCTAATGAAAAACTGTTTTTT. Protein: CASSPRGGANEKLFF.

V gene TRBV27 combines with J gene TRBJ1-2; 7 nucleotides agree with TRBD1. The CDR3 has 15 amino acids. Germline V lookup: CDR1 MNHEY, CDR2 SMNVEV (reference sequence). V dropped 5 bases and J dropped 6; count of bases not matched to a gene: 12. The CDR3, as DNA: TGTGCCAGCAGTCCCTCTCGGGACAGCAAAAATGGCTACACCTTC. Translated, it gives CASSPSRDSKNGYTF.